This TCR beta chain was obtained from a study of blood T cell repertoires in COVID-19 (dated by TCRdb to between 2020 and 2021). Background for the entire study: Samples covering the acute and convalescent phases of COVID-19 were provided by collaborators in the United States, Italy and Spain. The prospective study material was composed of cDNA or gDNA derived from T cells, B-cell-depleted T cells, or PBMCs. Deeply sampled blood TCRbeta repertoires from subjects exposed to, actively infected with, or recovered from COVID-19 were included in the dataset. A freely available public database, intended as a resource for researchers studying the immune response to SARS-CoV-2, is where the repertoires were released. The samples were drawn from two sources: the first 160 participants of the ongoing ImmuneRACE study, and 1,254 subjects contributed by 6 global collaborators. A de-identified subject ID, COVID-19 status, age in years and sex were almost always included in the sample metadata. Where available, HLA class I and class II types were obtained from metadata supplied by the sample provider rather than from assay-based typing. Points the paper makes about the study in general: Clinical and demographic metadata were provided uncurated, with the amount varying by source and participant.

The immunoSEQ Assay, a bias-controlled multiplex PCR, was used to amplify TCRbeta CDR3 regions from genomic DNA. Processing in the source paper ran as follows. The number of nucleated cells in each sample was estimated from the amplification of reference gene primers within the assay. To quantify the absolute abundance of each unique TCRbeta CDR3 rearrangement, sequence reads were collapsed and filtered. For each sample, productive Simpson clonality was calculated as the square root of Simpson's diversity index across productive rearrangements. Entries here come from immuneACCESS through TCRdb and include only in-frame sequences with V and J called. Some clones fail to appear in such tables; in the studies checked, an unresolved V gene covers under half of the shortfall, and the cause of the remainder is unknown. V and J calls and clone size are those listed in that table; D and trimming were worked out from the DNA. The sample table shows about 220,000 clones, and around 81% are seen once. The top ten clonotypes cover about 2.3% of the sample.

Taken from cysteine to phenylalanine, the CDR3 has 14 residues. Only the CDR3 part of the read is kept: 42 bases, read in frame from the first base. The germline V gene encodes CDR1 SGDLS and CDR2 YYNGEE. Ends trimmed: V by 4 bases, J by 7 bases; bases unmatched to a gene: 4. The collaborating institutions used their own protocols to collect whole blood in K2EDTA tubes. For TCRbeta analysis, collaborators shipped samples as frozen whole blood, isolated PBMCs, or DNA extracted from either of those sample types. This clone was counted a few times. The antigen this receptor binds is unknown. Nothing much larger sits one base from this clone, and base qualities are not available.

The clonotype comes from a woman aged 55 to 70 with acute or convalescent COVID-19. Material for sequencing was peripheral blood. This sequence uses TRBV9 and TRBJ2-1; 11 middle bases align to TRBD2. The DNA sequence follows: TGTGCCAGCAGCCTCACTAGCGGGGGAAATGAGCAGTTCTTC. It is translated as CASSLTSGGNEQFF.